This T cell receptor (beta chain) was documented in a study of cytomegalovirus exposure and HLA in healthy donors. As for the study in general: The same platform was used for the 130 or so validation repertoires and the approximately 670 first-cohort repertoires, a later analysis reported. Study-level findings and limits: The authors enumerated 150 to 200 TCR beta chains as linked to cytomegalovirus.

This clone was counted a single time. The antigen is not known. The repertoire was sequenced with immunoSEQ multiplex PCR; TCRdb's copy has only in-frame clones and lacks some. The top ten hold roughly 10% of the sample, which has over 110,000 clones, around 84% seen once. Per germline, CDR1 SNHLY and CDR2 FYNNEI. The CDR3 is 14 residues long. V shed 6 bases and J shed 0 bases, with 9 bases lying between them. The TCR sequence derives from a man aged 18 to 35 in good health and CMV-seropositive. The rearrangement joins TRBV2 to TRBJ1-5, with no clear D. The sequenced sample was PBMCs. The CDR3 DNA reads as TGTGCCAGCAGGGGGAGGGATAGCAATCAGCCCCAGCATTTT. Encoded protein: CASRGRDSNQPQHF.